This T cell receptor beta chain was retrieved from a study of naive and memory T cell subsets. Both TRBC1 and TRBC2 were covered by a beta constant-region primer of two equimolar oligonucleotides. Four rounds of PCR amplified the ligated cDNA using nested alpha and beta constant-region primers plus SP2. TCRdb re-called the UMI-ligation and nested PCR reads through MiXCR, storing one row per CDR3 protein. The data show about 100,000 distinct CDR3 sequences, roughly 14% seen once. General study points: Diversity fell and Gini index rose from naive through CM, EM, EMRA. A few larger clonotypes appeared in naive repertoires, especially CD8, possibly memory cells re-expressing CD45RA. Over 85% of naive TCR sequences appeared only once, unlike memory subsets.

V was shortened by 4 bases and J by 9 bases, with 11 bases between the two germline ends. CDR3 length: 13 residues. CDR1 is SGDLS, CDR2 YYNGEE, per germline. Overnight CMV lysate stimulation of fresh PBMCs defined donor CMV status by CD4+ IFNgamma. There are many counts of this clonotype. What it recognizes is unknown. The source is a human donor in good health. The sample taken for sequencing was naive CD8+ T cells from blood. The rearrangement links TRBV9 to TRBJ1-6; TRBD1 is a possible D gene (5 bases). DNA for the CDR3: TGTGCCAGCAGCTACGGGGGGTTTTCACCCCTCCACTTT. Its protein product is CASSYGGFSPLHF.